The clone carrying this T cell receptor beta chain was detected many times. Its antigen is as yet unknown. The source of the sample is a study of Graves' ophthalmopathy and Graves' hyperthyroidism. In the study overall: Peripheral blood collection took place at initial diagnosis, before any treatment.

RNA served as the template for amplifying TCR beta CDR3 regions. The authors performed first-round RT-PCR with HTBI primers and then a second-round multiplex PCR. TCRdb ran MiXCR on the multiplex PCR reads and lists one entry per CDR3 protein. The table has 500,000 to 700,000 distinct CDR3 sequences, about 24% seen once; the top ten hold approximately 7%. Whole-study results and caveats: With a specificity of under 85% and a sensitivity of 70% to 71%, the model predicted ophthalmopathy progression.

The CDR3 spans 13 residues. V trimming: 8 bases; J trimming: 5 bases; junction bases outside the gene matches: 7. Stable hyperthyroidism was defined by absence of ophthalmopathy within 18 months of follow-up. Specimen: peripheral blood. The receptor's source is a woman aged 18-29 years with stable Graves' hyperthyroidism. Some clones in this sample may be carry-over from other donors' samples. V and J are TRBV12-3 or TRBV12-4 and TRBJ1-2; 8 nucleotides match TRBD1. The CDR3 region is CASEKQGGYGYTF. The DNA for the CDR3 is TGTGCCAGCGAGAAACAGGGGGGGTATGGCTACACCTTC.